Included here is one T cell receptor beta chain sequence, with context. The antigen is unknown. CDR3 length equals 16 residues. Germline V lookup: CDR1 ENHRY, CDR2 SYGVKD. The ends lost 4 bases at V and 2 bases at J; junction bases unmatched: 7. This record belongs to a study of cytomegalovirus exposure and HLA in healthy donors. Study-wide results and caveats: TCR association rates varied by HLA locus in a later analysis, with DRB1 highest and HLA-C lowest. TCR beta V segments were, for the most part, productive about 87% or about 30% of the time in an earlier analysis. As immune exposure information, only CMV serostatus was available.

The PCR made use of 60 Vbeta and 13 Jbeta primers. TCRdb's copy holds only in-frame clones and misses some; the assay was immunoSEQ multiplex PCR. The sample has over 75,000 clones, more than 60% seen once. The material sequenced was PBMCs. The clonotype was recovered from a man in his fifties or sixties in good health and CMV-seropositive. The gene calls are TRBV10-3 and TRBJ2-3, with 9 bases lining up with TRBD2. The CDR3: CAISGRERGATDTQYF. As DNA, the CDR3 is TGTGCCATCAGTGGGCGAGAGCGGGGGGCCACAGATACGCAGTATTTT.